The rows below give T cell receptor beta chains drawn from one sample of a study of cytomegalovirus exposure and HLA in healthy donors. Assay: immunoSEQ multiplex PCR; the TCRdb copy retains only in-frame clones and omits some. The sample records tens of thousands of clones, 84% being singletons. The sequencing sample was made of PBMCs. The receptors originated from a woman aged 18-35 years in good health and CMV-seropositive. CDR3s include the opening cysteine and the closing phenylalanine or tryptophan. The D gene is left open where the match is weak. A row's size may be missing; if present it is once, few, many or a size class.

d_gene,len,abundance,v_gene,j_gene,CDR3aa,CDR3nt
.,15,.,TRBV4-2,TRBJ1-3,CASSQEGGFPDTIYF,TGTGCCAGCAGCCAGGAAGGGGGTTTTCCAGACACCATATATTTT
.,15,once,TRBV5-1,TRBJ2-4,CASSLFEQGLNIQYF,TGCGCCAGCAGCTTGTTCGAACAAGGACTGAACATTCAGTACTTC
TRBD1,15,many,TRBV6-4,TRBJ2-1,CASSETGGAYNEQFF,TGTGCCAGCAGTGAAACAGGGGGTGCCTACAATGAGCAGTTCTTC
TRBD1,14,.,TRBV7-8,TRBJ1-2,CASSVGTGIYGYTF,TGTGCCAGCAGCGTTGGGACAGGGATCTATGGCTACACCTTC
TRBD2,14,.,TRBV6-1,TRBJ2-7,CASSEWTSGYEQYF,TGTGCCAGCAGTGAATGGACTAGCGGTTACGAGCAGTACTTC
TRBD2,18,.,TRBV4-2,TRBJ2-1,CASSPLAGGQKPYNEQFF,TGTGCCAGCAGCCCCCTAGCGGGAGGGCAGAAACCTTACAATGAGCAGTTCTTC
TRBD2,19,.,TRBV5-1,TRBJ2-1,CASSSALAGGLSSYNEQFF,TGCGCCAGCAGCTCTGCACTAGCGGGGGGGTTAAGCTCCTACAATGAGCAGTTCTTC
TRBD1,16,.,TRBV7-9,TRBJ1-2,CASSLDLTGGGYGYTF,TGTGCCAGCAGCTTAGACTTGACAGGGGGAGGCTATGGCTACACCTTC
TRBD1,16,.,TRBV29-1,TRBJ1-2,CSVEDFWDRTNYGYTF,TGCAGCGTTGAAGACTTTTGGGACAGGACTAACTATGGCTACACCTTC
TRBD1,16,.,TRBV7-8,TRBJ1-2,CASSLERTGGPYGYTF,TGTGCCAGCAGCTTAGAAAGGACAGGGGGTCCCTATGGCTACACCTTC
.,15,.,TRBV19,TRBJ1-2,CASSIAQPRNYGYTF,TGTGCCAGTAGTATAGCACAGCCCCGGAACTATGGCTACACCTTC
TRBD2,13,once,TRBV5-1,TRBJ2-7,CASSLRGSYEQYF,TGCGCCAGCAGCTTGCGCGGGAGCTACGAGCAGTACTTC
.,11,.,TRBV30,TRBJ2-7,CAWSLRSGQYF,TGTGCCTGGAGTTTAAGATCAGGGCAGTACTTC
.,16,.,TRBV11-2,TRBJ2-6,CASSYPGATGANVLTF,TGTGCCAGCAGCTACCCAGGGGCGACTGGGGCCAACGTCCTGACTTTC
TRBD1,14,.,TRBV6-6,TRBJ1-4,CASSFMPGTAKLFF,TGTGCCAGCAGCTTCATGCCAGGGACAGCAAAACTGTTTTTT
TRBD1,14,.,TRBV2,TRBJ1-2,CASSEDRGFYGYTF,TGTGCCAGCAGTGAGGACAGGGGTTTCTATGGCTACACCTTC
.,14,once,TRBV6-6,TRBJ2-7,CASISAGSSYEQYF,TGTGCCAGCATTAGTGCGGGGAGCTCCTACGAGCAGTACTTC
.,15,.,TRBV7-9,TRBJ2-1,CASSPGGGHYNEQFF,TGTGCCAGCAGCCCTGGGGGCGGGCACTACAATGAGCAGTTCTTC
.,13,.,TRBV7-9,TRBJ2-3,CASSLGGPNTQYF,TGTGCCAGCAGCTTAGGGGGGCCGAATACGCAGTATTTT
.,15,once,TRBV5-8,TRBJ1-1,CASSLTPRVIAEAFF,TGTGCCAGCAGCTTGACGCCGCGGGTGATCGCTGAAGCTTTCTTT
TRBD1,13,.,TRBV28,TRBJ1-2,CASTGQLHYGYTF,TGTGCCAGCACGGGACAGCTGCACTATGGCTACACCTTC
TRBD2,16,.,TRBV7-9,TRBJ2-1,CASQTSGGEGGNEQFF,TGTGCCAGCCAGACTAGCGGGGGAGAGGGGGGCAATGAGCAGTTCTTC
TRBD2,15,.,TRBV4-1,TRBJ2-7,CASSRDTSGGYEQYF,TGCGCCAGCAGCCGAGATACTAGCGGGGGATACGAGCAGTACTTC
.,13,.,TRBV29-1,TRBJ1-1,CSVEVETNTEAFF,TGCAGCGTTGAAGTGGAGACGAACACTGAAGCTTTCTTT
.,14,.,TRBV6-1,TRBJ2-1,CASTARQGRTEQFF,TGTGCCAGCACGGCCCGGCAGGGTCGCACTGAGCAGTTCTTC
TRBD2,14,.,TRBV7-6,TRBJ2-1,CASSLGTSGYEQFF,TGTGCCAGCAGCTTAGGGACTAGCGGGTATGAGCAGTTCTTC
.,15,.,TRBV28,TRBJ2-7,CASLSPGAISYEQYF,TGTGCCAGCCTTTCCCCGGGAGCAATCTCCTACGAGCAGTACTTC
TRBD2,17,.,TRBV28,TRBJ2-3,CASSFAGGSKGTDTQYF,TGTGCCAGCAGTTTCGCGGGAGGATCAAAAGGCACAGATACGCAGTATTTT
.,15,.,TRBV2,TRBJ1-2,CASSPRKGTNYGYTF,TGTGCCAGCAGTCCCCGGAAGGGGACTAACTATGGCTACACCTTC
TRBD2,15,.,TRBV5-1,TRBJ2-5,CASSPLAGGRETQYF,TGCGCCAGCAGCCCTCTAGCGGGGGGGCGAGAGACCCAGTACTTC
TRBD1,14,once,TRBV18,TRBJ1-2,CASSPGTGPDGYTF,TGTGCCAGCTCCCCCGGGACAGGTCCCGATGGCTACACCTTC
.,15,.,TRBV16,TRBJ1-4,CASSQTQGGVGKLFF,TGTGCCAGCAGCCAAACCCAAGGAGGGGTAGGAAAACTGTTTTTT
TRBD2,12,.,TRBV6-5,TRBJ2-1,CATAGGRNEQFF,TGTGCCACAGCGGGAGGGAGGAATGAGCAGTTCTTC
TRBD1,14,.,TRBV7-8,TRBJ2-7,CASSSRDRDYEQYF,TGTGCCAGCAGCAGCCGGGACAGAGACTACGAGCAGTACTTC
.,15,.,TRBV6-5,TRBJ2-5,CASNSREGVQETQYF,TGTGCCAGCAATTCGAGAGAGGGGGTTCAAGAGACCCAGTACTTC
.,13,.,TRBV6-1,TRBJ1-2,CASAGFGFYGYTF,TGTGCCAGCGCGGGGTTCGGGTTTTATGGCTACACCTTC
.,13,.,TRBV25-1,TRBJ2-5,CASQAYLQETQYF,TGTGCCAGCCAAGCGTATCTACAAGAGACCCAGTACTTC
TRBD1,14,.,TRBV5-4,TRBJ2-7,CASSHKTGTYEQYF,TGTGCCAGCAGCCACAAGACAGGGACCTACGAGCAGTACTTC
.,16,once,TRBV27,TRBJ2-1,CASSAYRVPMSNEQFF,TGTGCCAGCAGTGCCTACAGGGTCCCTATGAGCAATGAGCAGTTCTTC
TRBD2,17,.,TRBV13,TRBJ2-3,CASSPSPRLAVADTQYF,TGTGCCAGCAGCCCCTCTCCGCGACTAGCGGTGGCAGATACGCAGTATTTT
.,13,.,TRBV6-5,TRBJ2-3,CASSYQMTDTQYF,TGTGCCAGCAGTTACCAAATGACAGATACGCAGTATTTT
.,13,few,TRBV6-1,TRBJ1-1,CASSETRQREAFF,TGTGCCAGCAGTGAGACCCGACAGCGTGAAGCTTTCTTT
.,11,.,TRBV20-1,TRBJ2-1,CSAKTLAEQFF,TGCAGTGCCAAGACTCTTGCTGAGCAGTTCTTC
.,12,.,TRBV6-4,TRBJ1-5,CAGPGYNQPQHF,TGTGCCGGACCAGGGTACAATCAGCCCCAGCATTTT
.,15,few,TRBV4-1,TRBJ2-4,CASSPDGGPKNIQYF,TGCGCCAGCAGCCCGGATGGAGGTCCCAAAAACATTCAGTACTTC
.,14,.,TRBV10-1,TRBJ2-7,CASSDSGESYEQYF,TGCGCCAGCAGTGACAGCGGAGAGTCCTACGAGCAGTACTTC
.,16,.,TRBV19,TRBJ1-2,CASSPWEVGVDYGYTF,TGTGCCAGTAGTCCCTGGGAAGTAGGGGTCGACTATGGCTACACCTTC
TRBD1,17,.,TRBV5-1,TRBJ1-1,CASSPRDRPFMNTEAFF,TGCGCCAGCAGCCCCCGGGACAGACCCTTTATGAACACTGAAGCTTTCTTT
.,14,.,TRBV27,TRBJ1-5,CASSSTYRAQPQHF,TGTGCCAGCAGTTCTACCTACAGGGCCCAGCCCCAGCATTTT
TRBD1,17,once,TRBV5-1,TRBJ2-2,CASSHDPGQPHQSLLFF,TGCGCCAGCAGCCATGATCCGGGACAGCCTCATCAAAGTTTGCTGTTTTTT